Listed below are T cell receptor beta chains from one sample, sequenced in a study of immune evolution from preneoplasia to lung adenocarcinoma. Data came from immunoSEQ multiplex PCR; TCRdb stores just in-frame clones and leaves some out. Altogether 7,500 to 10,000 clones are present, around 80% being singletons, with the ten largest covering about 5%. The specimen was FFPE minimally invasive lung adenocarcinoma tissue. These receptors were obtained from a person aged 70 to 85 with lung adenocarcinoma. Some clones in this sample may be carry-over from other donors' samples. Both conserved end residues are part of each CDR3. Fields, in order: J gene, clone size, V gene, D gene, CDR3 DNA, CDR3 protein. A D gene is named only where the DNA matches it firmly. A row's size may be missing; if present it is once, few, many or a size class.

>TRBJ1-5|NA|TRBV28|TRBD1
TGTGCCAGCACCGGCACAGGGGATAATCAGCCCCAGCATTTT
CASTGTGDNQPQHF
>TRBJ1-1|once|TRBV19|NA
TGTGCCAGTACCAATCCCGGGGGGCAACTAAACACTGAAGCTTTCTTT
CASTNPGGQLNTEAFF
>TRBJ2-7|NA|TRBV2|TRBD1
TGTGCCAGCAGGGGGAGCCGGGACAGGGGCTTAGACGAGCAGTACTTC
CASRGSRDRGLDEQYF
>TRBJ2-3|NA|TRBV7-3|NA
TGTGCCAGCAGCTTAAACAGTGCTAGCACAGATACGCAGTATTTT
CASSLNSASTDTQYF
>TRBJ2-7|NA|TRBV29-1|NA
TGCAGCGTTGAGAGGGAACCCTACGAGCAGTACTTC
CSVEREPYEQYF
>TRBJ2-6|NA|TRBV21-1|NA
TGTGCCAGCAGCATTAAAGACAGCTCTGGGGCCAACGTCCTGACTTTC
CASSIKDSSGANVLTF
>TRBJ2-3|few|TRBV6-6|TRBD2
TGTGCCAGCATACGAGCGGGGCCGAGCACAGATACGCAGTATTTT
CASIRAGPSTDTQYF
>TRBJ1-1|few|TRBV6-1|NA
TGTGCCAGCAGTGCACTCCAGGGAGGTAGTACTGAAGCTTTCTTT
CASSALQGGSTEAFF
>TRBJ2-1|once|TRBV27|NA
TGTGCCAGCTCACCAGACCCTTTCGAATACAATGAGCAGTTCTTC
CASSPDPFEYNEQFF
>TRBJ2-5|NA|TRBV7-9|NA
TGTGCCAGCAGCTTAGATTTGTACCAAGAGACCCAGTACTTC
CASSLDLYQETQYF
>TRBJ1-2|NA|TRBV30|TRBD1
TGTGCCTGGACCATGGGGGGACAGGGATATGGCTACACCTTC
CAWTMGGQGYGYTF
>TRBJ2-7|NA|TRBV6-1|TRBD1
TGTGCCAGCAGTGAGGGGGGGACAGGGGGCTACGAGCAGTACTTC
CASSEGGTGGYEQYF
>TRBJ1-5|NA|TRBV10-3|NA
TGTGCCATCAGTGAGTCGCAGGGTGTGGGCCAGCCCCAGCATTTT
CAISESQGVGQPQHF
>TRBJ1-1|NA|TRBV6-6|NA
TGTGCCAGCAAAAGGTCGGCTTCAAAGAGTGAAGCTTTCTTT
CASKRSASKSEAFF
>TRBJ2-5|NA|TRBV29-1|NA
TGCAGCGTTGAAGATCGATTGAAGACCCAGTACTTC
CSVEDRLKTQYF
>TRBJ2-5|few|TRBV6-6|TRBD2
TGTGCCAGCAGTTTCGGCGGGGGGGCACAAGAGACCCAGTACTTC
CASSFGGGAQETQYF
>TRBJ1-1|few|TRBV2|NA
TGTGCCACAAAAGGTGCGGACAGTGAAGCTTTCTTT
CATKGADSEAFF
>TRBJ2-7|NA|TRBV4-2|NA
TGTGCCAGCAGCCAAGAACCGGATAGCTCCTACGAGCAGTACTTC
CASSQEPDSSYEQYF
>TRBJ2-7|NA|TRBV30|TRBD1
TGTGCCTGGAACAGGGGGCTATCCTACGAGCAGTACTTC
CAWNRGLSYEQYF
>TRBJ2-7|NA|TRBV7-2|NA
TGTGCCAGCAGTGCAGGATCGAGTAGCGGCTACGAGCAGTACTTC
CASSAGSSSGYEQYF
>TRBJ1-1|once|TRBV29-1|NA
TGCAGCGTTGAACCGGGGTCAAACACTGAAGCTTTCTTT
CSVEPGSNTEAFF
>TRBJ1-1|few|TRBV7-9|NA
TGTGCCAGCAGCTCGATCCCGGGACAAGGCACTGAAGCTTTCTTT
CASSSIPGQGTEAFF
>TRBJ2-1|once|TRBV2|TRBD2
TGTGCCAGCAGCGATAGTGGCGGGAGATACAACAATGAGCAGTTCTTC
CASSDSGGRYNNEQFF
>TRBJ1-3|once|TRBV4-2|NA
TGTGCCAGCAGCCAAGACGGGTCAGGAAACTCTGGAAACACCATATATTTT
CASSQDGSGNSGNTIYF
>TRBJ1-5|NA|TRBV5-1|TRBD1
TGCGCCAGCAGCTTGGCGCCGACAGGGGGTGTTCAGCCCCAGCATTTT
CASSLAPTGGVQPQHF
>TRBJ2-7|NA|TRBV5-4|TRBD2
TGTGCCAGCAGCCCTGGACTAGCGGGGGTATACGAGCAGTACTTC
CASSPGLAGVYEQYF
>TRBJ2-7|medium-sized|TRBV6-1|NA
TGTGCCAGCAGTGTAGGTGGGAGAGGCCATTTCTACGAGCAGTACTTC
CASSVGGRGHFYEQYF
>TRBJ1-3|NA|TRBV6-1|NA
TGTGCCAGCACCAGAAACTACAGGGAAAGCACCATATATTTT
CASTRNYRESTIYF
>TRBJ1-1|NA|TRBV18|TRBD1
TGTGCCAGCTCACCCCCGGGACAGGCAAACACTGAAGCTTTCTTT
CASSPPGQANTEAFF
>TRBJ1-2|NA|TRBV15|NA
TGTGCCACCAGCAGAGAGTTTGAGAGGCCCGTACGTTTCTATGTTGGAGACACCTTC
CATSREFERPVRFYVGDTF
>TRBJ1-1|NA|TRBV7-3|NA
TGTGCCAGCAGCCCAGGACAGTCCAACACTGAAGCTTTCTTT
CASSPGQSNTEAFF
>TRBJ2-5|NA|TRBV30|NA
TGCGCCTGGAGCAGGGATCAAGAGACCCAGTACTTC
CAWSRDQETQYF
>TRBJ1-1|NA|TRBV29-1|TRBD1
TGCAGCGTTGAGGGACAGGTCAACACTGAAGCTTTCTTT
CSVEGQVNTEAFF
>TRBJ1-6|NA|TRBV27|NA
TGTGCCAGCAGTTACAGCGAGGATATTAATTCACCCCTCCACTTT
CASSYSEDINSPLHF
>TRBJ2-1|NA|TRBV5-6|NA
TGTGCCAGCAGCTTGATCCCTAATGAGCAGTTCTTC
CASSLIPNEQFF
>TRBJ1-1|NA|TRBV28|NA
TGTGCCAGCATGGGGGCCCCATTGAACACTGAAGCTTTCTTT
CASMGAPLNTEAFF
>TRBJ1-1|once|TRBV28|NA
TGTGCCAGCAGTAACAGCTATTTTACTGAAGCTTTCTTT
CASSNSYFTEAFF
>TRBJ2-3|NA|TRBV19|TRBD2
TGTGCCAGTAGCCTAGCGGGGGCTAGCACAGATACGCAGTATTTT
CASSLAGASTDTQYF
>TRBJ1-2|NA|TRBV5-8|NA
TGTGCCAGCAGCTTTCGCGGAGGGGGTCCTGGCTACACCTTC
CASSFRGGGPGYTF
>TRBJ1-3|NA|TRBV7-8|NA
TGTGCCAGCTCATTGGAGGGACTAAACACCATATATTTT
CASSLEGLNTIYF
>TRBJ2-1|NA|TRBV14|TRBD1
TGTGCCAGCAGCCAGAGGGCCGGGACAGGAGGGGGTGAGCAGTTCTTC
CASSQRAGTGGGEQFF
>TRBJ1-4|NA|TRBV7-2|TRBD1
TGTGCCAGCAGCTTTAAGGGGGCTGATGAAAAACTGTTTTTT
CASSFKGADEKLFF
>TRBJ2-7|medium-sized|TRBV19|TRBD1
TGTGCCAGTAGGACAGGGCAAGAGCAGTACTTC
CASRTGQEQYF
>TRBJ2-7|NA|TRBV10-3|TRBD1
TGTGCCATCAGTGAGTCCGGCCCAGACAGGGTAGGCGAGCAGTACTTC
CAISESGPDRVGEQYF
>TRBJ1-2|once|TRBV28|NA
TGTGCCAGCAGTTTGAGGGGCTATGGCTACACCTTC
CASSLRGYGYTF
>TRBJ1-1|NA|TRBV11-3|NA
TGTGCCAGCAGCTTTGGGAGATACACTGAAGCTTTCTTT
CASSFGRYTEAFF
>TRBJ2-7|NA|TRBV10-3|NA
TGTGCCACTTTGGACCGAGCCTACGAGCAGTACTTC
CATLDRAYEQYF
>TRBJ2-7|NA|TRBV6-5|NA
TGTGCCAGCAGTTCGGAATATAGGAGCTCCTACGAGCAGTACTTC
CASSSEYRSSYEQYF